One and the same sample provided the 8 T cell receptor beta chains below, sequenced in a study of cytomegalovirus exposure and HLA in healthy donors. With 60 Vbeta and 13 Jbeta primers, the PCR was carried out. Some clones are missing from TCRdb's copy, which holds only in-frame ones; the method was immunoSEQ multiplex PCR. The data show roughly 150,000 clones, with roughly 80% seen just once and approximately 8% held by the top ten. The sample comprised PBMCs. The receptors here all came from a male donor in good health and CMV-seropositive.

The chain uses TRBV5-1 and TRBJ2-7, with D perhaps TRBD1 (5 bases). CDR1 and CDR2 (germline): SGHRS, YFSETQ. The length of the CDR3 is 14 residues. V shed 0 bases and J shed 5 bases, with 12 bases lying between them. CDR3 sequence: CASSLARGRDEQYF. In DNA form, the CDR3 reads TGCGCCAGCAGCTTGGCAAGGGGTAGGGACGAGCAGTACTTC.

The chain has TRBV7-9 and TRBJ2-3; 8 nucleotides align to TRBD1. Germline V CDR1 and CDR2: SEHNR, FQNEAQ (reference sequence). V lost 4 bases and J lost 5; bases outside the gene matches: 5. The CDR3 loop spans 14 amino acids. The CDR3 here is CASSSRDRQDTQYF. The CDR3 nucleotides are TGTGCCAGCAGCTCCCGGGACAGGCAAGATACGCAGTATTTT.

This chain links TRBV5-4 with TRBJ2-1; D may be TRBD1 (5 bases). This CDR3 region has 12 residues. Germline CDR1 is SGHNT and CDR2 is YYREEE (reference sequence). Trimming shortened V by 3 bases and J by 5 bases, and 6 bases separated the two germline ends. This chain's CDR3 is CASSWGNNEQFF. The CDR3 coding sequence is TGTGCCAGCAGCTGGGGCAACAATGAGCAGTTCTTC. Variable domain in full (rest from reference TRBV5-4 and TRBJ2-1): ETGVTQSPTHLIKTRGQQVTLRCSSQSGHNTVSWYQQALGQGPQFIFQYYREEENGRGNFPPRFSGLQFPNYSSELNVNALELDDSALYLCASSWGNNEQFFGPGTRLTVL.

In nucleotides, the CDR3 is TGTGCCAGCAGCGTCTCGGGGGGGAACACTGAAGCTTTCTTT. It yields the protein CASSVSGGNTEAFF. The chain is built from TRBV9 and TRBJ1-1, with a tentative D call TRBD1 (5 bases). Germline CDR1 and CDR2: SGDLS and YYNGEE. The V end was cut by 2 bases, the J end by 1 base, with 9 bases between. CDR3 length: 14 amino acids. The complete variable domain, with remaining parts taken from reference TRBV9 and TRBJ1-1, reads DSGVTQTPKHLITATGQRVTLRCSPRSGDLSVYWYQQSLDQGLQFLIQYYNGEERAKGNILERFSAQQFPDLHSELNLSSLELGDSALYFCASSVSGGNTEAFFGQGTRLTVV.

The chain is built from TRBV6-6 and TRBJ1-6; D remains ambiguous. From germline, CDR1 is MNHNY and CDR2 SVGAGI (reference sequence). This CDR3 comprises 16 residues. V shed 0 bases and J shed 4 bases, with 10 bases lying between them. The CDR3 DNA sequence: TGTGCCAGCAGTTACTCAACACAGCTTTATAATTCACCCCTCCACTTT. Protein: CASSYSTQLYNSPLHF.

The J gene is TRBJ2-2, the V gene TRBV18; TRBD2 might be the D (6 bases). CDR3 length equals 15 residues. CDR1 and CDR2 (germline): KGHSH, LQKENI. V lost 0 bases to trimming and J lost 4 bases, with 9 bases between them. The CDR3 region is CASSPPVGGTGELFF. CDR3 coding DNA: TGTGCCAGCTCACCACCGGTGGGGGGCACCGGGGAGCTGTTTTTT.

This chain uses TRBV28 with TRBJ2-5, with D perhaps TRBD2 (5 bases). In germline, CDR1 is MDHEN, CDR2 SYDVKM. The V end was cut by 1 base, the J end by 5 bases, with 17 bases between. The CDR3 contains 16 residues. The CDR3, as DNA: TGTGCCAGCAGTTTATCTCTTCGTGGTCCGGGGGAGACCCAGTACTTC. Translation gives CASSLSLRGPGETQYF.

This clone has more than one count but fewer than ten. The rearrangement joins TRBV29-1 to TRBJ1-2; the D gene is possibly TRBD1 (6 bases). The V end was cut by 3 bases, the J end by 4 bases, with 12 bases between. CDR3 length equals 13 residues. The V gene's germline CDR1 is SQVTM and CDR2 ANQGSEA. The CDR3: CSVEGGLGYGYTF. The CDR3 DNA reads TGCAGCGTTGAGGGGGGGCTGGGCTATGGCTACACCTTC.